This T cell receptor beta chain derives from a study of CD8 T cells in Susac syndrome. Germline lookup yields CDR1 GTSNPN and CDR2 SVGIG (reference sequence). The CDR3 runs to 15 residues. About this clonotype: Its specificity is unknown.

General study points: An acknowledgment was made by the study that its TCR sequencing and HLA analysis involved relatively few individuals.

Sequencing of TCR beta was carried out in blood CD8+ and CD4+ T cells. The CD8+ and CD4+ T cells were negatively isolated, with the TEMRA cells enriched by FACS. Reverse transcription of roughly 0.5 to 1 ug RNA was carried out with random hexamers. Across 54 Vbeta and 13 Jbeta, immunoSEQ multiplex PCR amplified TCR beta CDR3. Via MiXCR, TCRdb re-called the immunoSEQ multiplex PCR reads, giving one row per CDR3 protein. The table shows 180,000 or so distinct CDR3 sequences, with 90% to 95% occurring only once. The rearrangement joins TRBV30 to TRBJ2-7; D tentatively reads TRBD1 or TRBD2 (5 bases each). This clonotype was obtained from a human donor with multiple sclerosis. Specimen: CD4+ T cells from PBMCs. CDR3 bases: TGTGCTTCCACAAAAGGGACGGAGAGCTCCTACGAGCAGTACTTC. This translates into CASTKGTESSYEQYF.